Sequencing of this T cell receptor (beta chain) was carried out in a study of T-cell reconstitution after alpha-beta-depleted transplantation in children. The CDR3 extends over 18 amino acids. The trim removed 4 bases at V and 2 bases at J, leaving 13 bases unmatched. Germline-derived CDR1 and CDR2 are SGHVS and FQNEAQ. Construction of the TCRbeta library involved unique molecular identifiers. One entry per CDR3 protein, called by TCRdb with MiXCR from the PCR reads. The table shows a few hundred thousand distinct CDR3 sequences, with around 27% occurring only once. This clonotype appeared a few times.

Specimen: PBMCs, collected before TCRalphabeta/CD19-depleted stem cell transplant. The chain employs TRBV7-8 and TRBJ2-7, with 11 bases fitting TRBD2. The sequence derives from a boy younger than two with Wiskott-Aldrich syndrome, due to receive a stem cell transplant. The CDR3: CASSSLTGLAARTYEQYF. The CDR3 DNA is TGTGCCAGCAGCTCGTTAACGGGACTAGCGGCCAGGACCTACGAGCAGTACTTC. The variable domain in full, completed from reference TRBV7-8 and TRBJ2-7, reads GAGVSQSPRYKVAKRGQDVALRCDPISGHVSLFWYQQALGQGPEFLTYFQNEAQLDKSGLPSDRFFAERPEGSVSTLKIQRTQQEDSAVYLCASSSLTGLAARTYEQYFGPGTRLTVT.